This TCR beta chain was captured by sequencing in a study of T cells in pancreatic ductal adenocarcinoma. The selected patients with pancreatic ductal adenocarcinoma had surgery but no neoadjuvant therapy. The CDR3 runs to 14 residues. Germline V gene lookup returns CDR1 SGDLS and CDR2 YYNGEE. Trimming took off 0 bases at V and 3 bases at J, with 8 bases between the two ends. Note on this clone: What it recognizes is unknown.

The protocol was immunoSEQ multiplex PCR, while the TCRdb copy is restricted to in-frame clones and leaves out a portion. Of around 94,000 clones in the sample, roughly 96% were seen once. General observations from the study: Comparisons of tumor and blood clonality may show falsely lower tumor diversity. Unique clonotypes were roughly 8-fold more numerous in blood than in tumor. This surgical cohort overrepresents the minority presenting with early-stage disease. Blood clonality (roughly 0.072) did not differ significantly from tumor (roughly 0.11).

This sequence joins TRBV9 and TRBJ2-3; no clear D gene. The sequenced material came from PBMCs. The sequence was obtained from a human donor with pancreatic ductal adenocarcinoma. The CDR3 bases are TGTGCCAGCAGCGTAGTCGACGGGACAGATACGCAGTATTTT. Protein sequence: CASSVVDGTDTQYF.